The sample holds one count of the clone carrying this T cell receptor (beta chain). The data originate from a study of blood T cell repertoires in COVID-19. Overall study: Nucleic acid was either cDNA or gDNA, and it came from T cells, B-cell-depleted T cells, or PBMCs.

Methods used by the authors: Researchers report that nucleated cell counts were estimated from reference gene primer amplification. Profiling relied on immunoSEQ multiplex PCR, and the TCRdb table lists in-frame clones only, not all of them. Clone size and the V and J calls come from that table; the DNA yielded D and trimming. The repertoire holds approximately 250,000 clones, with about 91% as singletons. CDR1 and CDR2 from the germline V gene are LGHDT and YNNKEL (reference sequence). The J segment lost 9 bases and the V segment lost 1 base, leaving 3 bases of the junction unmatched. The CDR3 spans 14 residues.

The rearrangement uses TRBV3-1 (or the pseudogene TRBV3-2) and TRBJ1-6; TRBD1 aligns across 7 bases. This TCR was sampled from a woman aged 35 to 49 with acute COVID-19. Sequencing was carried out using PBMCs or T cells enriched from blood (not recorded which). As DNA, the CDR3 is TGTGCCAGCAGCCAAGGTACAGGGGTTTCACCCCTCCACTTT. Residues: CASSQGTGVSPLHF.